Listed here are 24 T cell receptor beta chains from one sample, sequenced in a study of OX40 agonist ivuxolimab in advanced cancers. TCRdb's copy holds only in-frame clones and misses some; the assay was immunoSEQ multiplex PCR. The sample records about 140,000 clones, just over 90% being singletons. Sequenced here: CD4+ or CD8+ T cells sorted from blood, sampled in a trial of the OX40 agonist ivuxolimab. These receptors came from an adult with an advanced solid tumor such as melanoma, head and neck, liver or kidney cancer.

The chain couples TRBV6-1 to TRBJ1-1, with unresolved D. Germline CDR1 and CDR2: MNHNS and SASEGT. This CDR3 is built from 12 residues. V dropped 5 bases and J dropped 1 base, with 5 bases sitting between them. The CDR3 region is CASSPGNTEAFF. The CDR3 DNA reads as TGTGCCAGCAGTCCCGGGAACACTGAAGCTTTCTTT.

The J gene is TRBJ2-5, the V gene TRBV20-1; D gene ambiguous. The CDR3 length is 8 residues. Germline assignment: CDR1 DFQATT and CDR2 SNEGSKA (reference sequence). The V end lost 0 bases, the J end lost 10 bases, and 0 bases lay between the germline ends. In nucleotides, the CDR3 is TGCAGTGCTAGAGACCAGTACTTC. Amino acid sequence: CSARDQYF.

The sample holds a few counts of this clone. J is TRBJ2-5 and V is TRBV27, with 10 bases lining up with TRBD2. V gave up 5 bases and J gave up 5 bases; unmatched junction bases: 17. Per germline, CDR1 MNHEY and CDR2 SMNVEV (reference sequence). The CDR3 covers 18 residues. The CDR3 loop reads CASSTLGAGGPDSETQYF. As DNA, the CDR3 is TGTGCCAGCAGTACCCTAGGAGCGGGAGGGCCAGATTCGGAGACCCAGTACTTC.

The chain uses TRBV10-3 and TRBJ2-1; TRBD1 aligns across 11 bases. Germline-derived CDR1 and CDR2 are ENHRY and SYGVKD. The CDR3 extends over 16 amino acids. V shed 3 bases and J 8 bases; nucleotides not matched to a gene: 9. The CDR3 nucleotides read TGTGCCATCAGTGACCCGGCCGGGACAGGGGGTGATGAGCAGTTCTTC. Its translation is CAISDPAGTGGDEQFF.

The chain links TRBV6-4 to TRBJ2-1; TRBD2 matches at 13 bases. Trimming at V came to 10 bases and at J to 5 bases, leaving 5 bases not matched to a gene. This CDR3 has 14 residues. Germline lookup yields CDR1 MRHNA and CDR2 SNTAGT. CDR3 sequence reads: CATRTSGSHNEQFF. The CDR3, as DNA: TGTGCCACCCGGACTAGCGGGAGTCACAATGAGCAGTTCTTC.

J is TRBJ2-7 and V is TRBV18; 7 bases agree with TRBD1. Germline V gene data show CDR1 as KGHSH and CDR2 as LQKENI. The CDR3 covers 14 residues. J lost 2 bases, V lost 3 bases, and 4 bases had no gene match. CDR3: CASSPGQGAYEQYF. In DNA, the CDR3 is TGTGCCAGCTCACCGGGGCAGGGGGCCTACGAGCAGTACTTC.

V gene TRBV10-3 combines with J gene TRBJ1-1; 11 bases match TRBD1. J was trimmed by 5 bases and V by 11 bases; bases with no gene match: 16. Germline V CDR1 and CDR2: ENHRY, SYGVKD. The CDR3 loop spans 16 amino acids. The CDR3 loop reads CASRGGTGGFGTEAFF. CDR3 DNA: TGTGCCTCACGAGGAGGGACAGGGGGGTTTGGGACTGAAGCTTTCTTT.

The chain recombines TRBV4-3 with TRBJ2-7, with 12 positions matching TRBD1. V trimming: 0 bases; J trimming: 6 bases; junction bases outside the gene matches: 3. The length of the CDR3 is 15 residues. Germline CDR1 is LGHNA and CDR2 is YSLEER. The CDR3 sequence is CASSQEGTGGSEQYF. The CDR3 bases are TGCGCCAGCAGCCAAGAGGGGACAGGGGGCAGCGAGCAGTACTTC.

The chain uses TRBV7-3 and TRBJ2-1; TRBD2 agrees at 10 bases. This CDR3 spans 17 amino acids. With 5 bases clipped from V and 1 base from J, the junction kept 8 bases outside the gene matches. Germline V lookup: CDR1 SGHTA, CDR2 FQGTGA. The CDR3 DNA sequence: TGTGCCAGCAGCCACACCGTTAGCGGGAGGTCCTACAATGAGCAGTTCTTC. Its translation: CASSHTVSGRSYNEQFF. The complete variable domain, with remaining parts taken from reference TRBV7-3 and TRBJ2-1, reads GAGVSQTPSNKVTEKGKYVELRCDPISGHTALYWYRQSLGQGPEFLIYFQGTGAADDSGLPNDRFFAVRPEGSVSTLKIQRTERGDSAVYLCASSHTVSGRSYNEQFFGPGTRLTVL.

This chain links TRBV15 with TRBJ2-6; 9 bases fit TRBD1. The CDR3 is 18 amino acids. The junction had 4 bases not matched to a gene; V was cut back by 1 base and J by 0 bases. Germline CDR1 LNHNV, CDR2 YYDKDF (reference sequence). The CDR3 DNA reads TGTGCCACCAGCAGAGCGGGACAGGGAAGCTCTGGGGCCAACGTCCTGACTTTC. Its translation is CATSRAGQGSSGANVLTF.

This clone was observed a handful of times. This chain uses TRBV29-1 with TRBJ1-1; D perhaps matches TRBD1 (6 bases). This CDR3 contains 12 residues. Trimming stripped 7 bases from V and 11 bases from J, with 20 bases between. Germline V CDR1 and CDR2: SQVTM, ANQGSEA. CDR3 protein: CSGSGTSRAAFF. The CDR3 nucleotides are TGCAGCGGATCCGGGACATCCCGTGCTGCTTTCTTT.

This clone was counted a single time. The V and J genes are TRBV4-3 and TRBJ2-5; 8 positions match TRBD2. This CDR3 spans 16 amino acids. In germline, CDR1 is LGHNA, CDR2 YSLEER. V lost 4 bases to trimming and J lost 4 bases; unmatched junction nucleotides: 11. The CDR3 sequence: CASSLRGGGRPETQYF. The DNA of the CDR3 is TGCGCCAGCAGCCTCCGTGGCGGCGGGAGGCCAGAGACCCAGTACTTC.

The V call is TRBV5-6, the J call TRBJ2-5, with 9 bases aligning to TRBD1. The V gene's germline CDR1 is SGHDT and CDR2 YYEEEE. V trimming: 4 bases; J trimming: 4 bases; junction bases outside the gene matches: 20. The CDR3 loop spans 19 amino acids. The CDR3 sequence is CASSTPGQGRSGERETQYF. The CDR3 DNA follows: TGTGCCAGCAGCACACCGGGACAGGGAAGGTCAGGAGAAAGAGAGACCCAGTACTTC.

The CDR3 region is CASSLARSSYNEQFF. CDR3 bases: TGTGCCAGTAGTCTAGCGAGGAGCTCCTACAATGAGCAGTTCTTC. The chain combines TRBV19 with TRBJ2-1; a possible D gene is TRBD2 (6 bases). This CDR3 region has 15 residues. Trimming stripped 5 bases from V and 0 bases from J, with 11 bases between. Germline loops: CDR1 LNHDA, CDR2 SQIVND (reference sequence).

The chain is built from TRBV6-5 and TRBJ1-4, with D maybe TRBD1 (5 bases). V lost 6 bases and J 4 bases, leaving 12 bases between the germline ends. The germline gives CDR1 MNHEY, CDR2 SVGAGI. The CDR3 is 14 residues long. The CDR3 loop is CASSPAGLNEKLFF. In DNA, the CDR3 is TGTGCCAGCAGCCCCGCAGGGCTTAATGAAAAACTGTTTTTT.

V is TRBV18 and J is TRBJ1-2; TRBD1 is a possible D gene (5 bases). Germline V gene lookup returns CDR1 KGHSH and CDR2 LQKENI. The CDR3 runs to 14 residues. Trimming took off 3 bases at V and 8 bases at J, with 16 bases between the two ends. In DNA, the CDR3 is TGTGCCAGCTCACCGCCGGGGACCTTAAGGGGCTACACCTTC. Translation: CASSPPGTLRGYTF.

The CDR3 here is CASSLVDWGGTEAFF. The CDR3, as DNA: TGTGCCAGCAGCTTAGTAGATTGGGGGGGCACTGAAGCTTTCTTT. J is TRBJ1-1 and V is TRBV7-2, with D perhaps TRBD1 (5 bases). Germline V gene sequence: CDR1 SGHTA, CDR2 FQGNSA. The CDR3 is 15 residues long. Trimming took off 1 base at V and 4 bases at J, with 13 bases between the two ends. Full variable domain (outside the CDR3, taken from reference TRBV7-2 and TRBJ1-1): GAGVSQSPSNKVTEKGKDVELRCDPISGHTALYWYRQSLGQGLEFLIYFQGNSAPDKSGLPSDRFSAERTGGSVSTLTIQRTQQEDSAVYLCASSLVDWGGTEAFFGQGTRLTVV.

This chain uses TRBV4-3 with TRBJ1-1; TRBD1 aligns across 7 bases. The CDR3 has 15 residues. Trimming at V came to 0 bases and at J to 7 bases, leaving 8 bases not matched to a gene. The V gene's germline CDR1 is LGHNA and CDR2 YSLEER. The CDR3 DNA is TGCGCCAGCAGCCAAGATTCGGCAGGGGGTGTTGAAGCTTTCTTT. Its protein product is CASSQDSAGGVEAFF.

The chain has TRBV6-5 and TRBJ2-2; the match to TRBD1 covers 8 bases. This CDR3 comprises 16 residues. After removal of 4 bases from V and 5 bases from J, the junction contained 9 bases not matched to a gene. CDR1 and CDR2 from the germline V gene are MNHEY and SVGAGI. Here the CDR3 reads CASSFRQGRDTGELFF. CDR3 DNA: TGTGCCAGCAGTTTCCGACAGGGGCGGGATACCGGGGAGCTGTTTTTT.

V gene TRBV7-2 combines with J gene TRBJ1-3; TRBD1 agrees at 7 bases. Germline trimming cut 4 bases from V and 0 bases from J; bases unmatched to any gene: 3. The CDR3 spans 15 residues. The germline CDR1 and CDR2 sequences are SGHTA and FQGNSA. For the CDR3, the DNA is TGTGCCAGCAGCTCAGGGGGTAGCTCTGGAAACACCATATATTTT. Translated, it gives CASSSGGSSGNTIYF.

The gene calls are TRBV4-2 and TRBJ1-4; D not resolved. V lost 3 bases and J 4 bases, leaving 9 bases between the germline ends. CDR1 is LGHNA, CDR2 YNFKEQ, per germline. There are 14 residues in the CDR3. The CDR3 loop reads CASSQQGGNEKLFF. The DNA for the CDR3 is TGTGCCAGCAGCCAGCAAGGAGGTAATGAAAAACTGTTTTTT.

The J gene is TRBJ2-2, the V gene TRBV5-6; the match to TRBD1 covers 7 bases. The CDR3 is 14 amino acids. V lost 4 bases, J lost 5 bases, and 5 bases stayed unmatched. The germline CDR1 and CDR2 sequences are SGHDT and YYEEEE. CDR3 nucleotide sequence: TGTGCCAGCAGCCGGGACAGCATTACCGGGGAGCTGTTTTTT. Translating gives CASSRDSITGELFF.

The chain couples TRBV18 to TRBJ1-5; D gene uncertain. Looked up from germline, CDR1 is KGHSH and CDR2 is LQKENI. The V end lost 3 bases, the J end lost 0 bases, and 9 bases lay between the germline ends. There are 15 residues in the CDR3. The CDR3 sequence is CASSPGSTSNQPQHF. The CDR3 bases are TGTGCCAGCTCACCGGGAAGTACTAGCAATCAGCCCCAGCATTTT.

The chain has TRBV7-3 and TRBJ2-2; D is possibly TRBD1 (6 bases). This CDR3 is 14 amino acids long. Germline CDR1 SGHTA, CDR2 FQGTGA. V gave up 5 bases and J gave up 4 bases, with 11 bases separating them. CDR3 in DNA: TGTGCCAGCAGCCCCGGGACAACCACCGGGGAGCTGTTTTTT. Protein product: CASSPGTTTGELFF.